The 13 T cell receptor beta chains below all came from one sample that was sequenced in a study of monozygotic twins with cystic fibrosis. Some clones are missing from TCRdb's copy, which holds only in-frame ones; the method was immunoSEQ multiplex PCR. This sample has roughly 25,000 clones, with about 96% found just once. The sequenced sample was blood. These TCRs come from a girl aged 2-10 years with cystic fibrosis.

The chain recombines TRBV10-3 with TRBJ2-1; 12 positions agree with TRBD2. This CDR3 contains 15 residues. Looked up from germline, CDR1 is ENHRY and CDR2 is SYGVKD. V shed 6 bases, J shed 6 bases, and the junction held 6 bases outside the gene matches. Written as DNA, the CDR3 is TGTGCCATCAGCTTGACTAGCGGGAGTACCAATGAGCAGTTCTTC. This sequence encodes CAISLTSGSTNEQFF.

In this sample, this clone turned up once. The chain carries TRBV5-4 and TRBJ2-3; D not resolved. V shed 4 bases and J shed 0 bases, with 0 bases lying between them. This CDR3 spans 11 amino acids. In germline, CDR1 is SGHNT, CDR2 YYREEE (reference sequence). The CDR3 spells CASSSTDTQYF. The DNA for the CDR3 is TGTGCCAGCAGCAGCACAGATACGCAGTATTTT.

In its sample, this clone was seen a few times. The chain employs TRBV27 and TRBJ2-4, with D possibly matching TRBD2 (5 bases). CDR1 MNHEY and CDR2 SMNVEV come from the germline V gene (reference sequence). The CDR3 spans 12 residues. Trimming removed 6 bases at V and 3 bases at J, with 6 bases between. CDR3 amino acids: CASRGDKNIQYF. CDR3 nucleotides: TGTGCCAGCAGGGGAGACAAAAACATTCAGTACTTC.

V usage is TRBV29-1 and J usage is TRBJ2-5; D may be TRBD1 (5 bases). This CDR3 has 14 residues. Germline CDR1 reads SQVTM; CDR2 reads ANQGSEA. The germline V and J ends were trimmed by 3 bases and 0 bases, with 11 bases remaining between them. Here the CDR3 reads CSVEGQRYQETQYF. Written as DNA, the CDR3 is TGCAGCGTTGAGGGGCAGAGGTACCAAGAGACCCAGTACTTC.

CDR3 sequence reads: CASSLWGTDTQYF. CDR3 bases: TGTGCCAGCAGTTTATGGGGTACAGATACGCAGTATTTT. This rearrangement joins TRBV27 to TRBJ2-3; no definite D call. The V and J ends lost 1 base and 3 bases respectively, with 5 bases between them. The CDR3 runs 13 residues. The germline gives CDR1 MNHEY, CDR2 SMNVEV (reference sequence).

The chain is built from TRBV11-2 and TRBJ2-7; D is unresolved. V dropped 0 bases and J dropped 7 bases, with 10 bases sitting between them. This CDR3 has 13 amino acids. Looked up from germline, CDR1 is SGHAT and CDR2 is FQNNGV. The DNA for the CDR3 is TGTGCCAGCAGCTTAGAAGCCGTTTTAGAGCAGTACTTC. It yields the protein CASSLEAVLEQYF.

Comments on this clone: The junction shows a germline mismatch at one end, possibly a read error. The CDR3 DNA reads TGTGCCACCAGCGGAGACCCGAACACTGAAGCTTTCTTT. It codes for CATSGDPNTEAFF. The chain recombines TRBV15 with TRBJ1-1; D call uncertain. The germline CDR1 and CDR2 sequences are LNHNV and YYDKDF (reference sequence). The CDR3 has 13 amino acids.

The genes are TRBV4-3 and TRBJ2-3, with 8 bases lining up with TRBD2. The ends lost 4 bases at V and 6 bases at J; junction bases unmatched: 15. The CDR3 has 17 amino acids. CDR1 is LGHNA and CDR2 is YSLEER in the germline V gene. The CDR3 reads CASSPTGGGQPWDTQYF. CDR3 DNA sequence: TGCGCCAGCAGCCCCACCGGGGGGGGACAACCCTGGGATACGCAGTATTTT.

The chain's CDR3 is CASSLSAGLAGEANEQFF. DNA of the CDR3: TGCGCCAGCAGCTTGAGTGCGGGACTAGCGGGAGAAGCTAATGAGCAGTTCTTC. This chain connects TRBV5-1 to TRBJ2-1; 14 bases match TRBD2. Germline V gene data show CDR1 as SGHRS and CDR2 as YFSETQ. This CDR3 is built from 18 residues. The J segment lost 7 bases and the V segment lost 1 base, leaving 10 bases of the junction unmatched. The entire variable domain, with the rest obtained from reference TRBV5-1 and TRBJ2-1, is as follows: KAGVTQTPRYLIKTRGQQVTLSCSPISGHRSVSWYQQTPGQGLQFLFEYFSETQRNKGNFPGRFSGRQFSNSRSEMNVSTLELGDSALYLCASSLSAGLAGEANEQFFGPGTRLTVL.

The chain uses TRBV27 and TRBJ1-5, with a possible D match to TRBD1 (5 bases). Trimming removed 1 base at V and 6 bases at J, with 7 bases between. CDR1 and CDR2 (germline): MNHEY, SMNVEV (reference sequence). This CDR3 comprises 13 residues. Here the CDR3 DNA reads TGTGCCAGCAGTTTATTTGGGGGTCAGCCCCAGCATTTT. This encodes CASSLFGGQPQHF.

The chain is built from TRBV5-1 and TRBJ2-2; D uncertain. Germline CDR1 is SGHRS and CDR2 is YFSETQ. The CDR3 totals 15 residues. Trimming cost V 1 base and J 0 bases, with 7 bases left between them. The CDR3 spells CASSLSGANTGELFF. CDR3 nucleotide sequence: TGCGCCAGCAGCTTGAGTGGGGCGAACACCGGGGAGCTGTTTTTT. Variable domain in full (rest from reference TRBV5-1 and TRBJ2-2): KAGVTQTPRYLIKTRGQQVTLSCSPISGHRSVSWYQQTPGQGLQFLFEYFSETQRNKGNFPGRFSGRQFSNSRSEMNVSTLELGDSALYLCASSLSGANTGELFFGEGSRLTVL.

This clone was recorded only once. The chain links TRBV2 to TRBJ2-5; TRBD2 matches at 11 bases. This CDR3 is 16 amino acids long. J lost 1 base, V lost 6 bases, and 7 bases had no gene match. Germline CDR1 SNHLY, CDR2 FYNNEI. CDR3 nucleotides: TGTGCCAGCAGCGTCTCGGGACTAGCGGCCCAAGAGACCCAGTACTTC. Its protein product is CASSVSGLAAQETQYF.

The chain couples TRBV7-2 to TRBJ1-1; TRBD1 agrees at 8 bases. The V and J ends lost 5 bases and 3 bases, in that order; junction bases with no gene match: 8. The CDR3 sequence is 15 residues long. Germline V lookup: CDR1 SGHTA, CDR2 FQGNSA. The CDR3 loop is CASSISTGGHTEAFF. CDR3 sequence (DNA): TGTGCCAGCAGCATCTCAACAGGGGGGCACACTGAAGCTTTCTTT.